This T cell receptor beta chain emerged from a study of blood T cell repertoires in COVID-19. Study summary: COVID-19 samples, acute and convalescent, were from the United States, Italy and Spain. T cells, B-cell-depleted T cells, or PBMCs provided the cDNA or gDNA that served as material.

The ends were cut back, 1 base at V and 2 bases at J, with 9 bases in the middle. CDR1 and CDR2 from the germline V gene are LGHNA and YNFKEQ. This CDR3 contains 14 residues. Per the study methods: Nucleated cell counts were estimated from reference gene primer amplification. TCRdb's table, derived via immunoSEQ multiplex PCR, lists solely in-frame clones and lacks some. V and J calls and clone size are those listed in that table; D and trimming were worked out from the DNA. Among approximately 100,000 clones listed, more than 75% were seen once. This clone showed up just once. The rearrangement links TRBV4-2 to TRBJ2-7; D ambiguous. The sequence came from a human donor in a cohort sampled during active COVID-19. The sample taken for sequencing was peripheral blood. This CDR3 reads CASSQAQPPYEQYF. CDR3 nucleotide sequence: TGTGCCAGCAGCCAAGCACAGCCCCCCTACGAGCAGTACTTC.